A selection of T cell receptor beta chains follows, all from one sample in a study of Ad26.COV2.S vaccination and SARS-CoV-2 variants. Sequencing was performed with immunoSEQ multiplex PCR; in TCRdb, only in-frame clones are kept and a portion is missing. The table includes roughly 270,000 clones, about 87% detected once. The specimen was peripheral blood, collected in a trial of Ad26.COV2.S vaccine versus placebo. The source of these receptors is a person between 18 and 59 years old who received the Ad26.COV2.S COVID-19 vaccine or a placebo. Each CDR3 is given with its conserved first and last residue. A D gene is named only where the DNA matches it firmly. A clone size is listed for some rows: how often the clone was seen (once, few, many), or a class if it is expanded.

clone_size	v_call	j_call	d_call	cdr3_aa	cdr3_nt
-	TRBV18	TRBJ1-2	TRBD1	CASSPLDRGLINYGYTF	TGTGCCAGCTCACCATTGGACAGGGGCCTTATTAACTATGGCTACACCTTC
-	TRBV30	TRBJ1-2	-	CAWSVLGQYYGYTF	TGTGCCTGGAGTGTACTTGGACAGTACTATGGCTACACCTTC
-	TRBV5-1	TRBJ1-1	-	CASSLRGGGGGNTDEAFF	TGCGCCAGCAGCTTGCGAGGCGGGGGAGGTGGGAACACTGATGAAGCTTTCTTT
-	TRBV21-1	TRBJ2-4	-	CASSLTEKNIQYF	TGTGCCAGCAGCTTGACAGAGAAAAACATTCAGTACTTC
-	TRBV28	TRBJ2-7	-	CASSFVQGYEQYF	TGTGCCAGCAGTTTCGTTCAAGGTTACGAGCAGTACTTC
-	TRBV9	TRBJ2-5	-	CASSVAGPGETQYF	TGTGCCAGCAGCGTAGCGGGACCCGGGGAGACCCAGTACTTC
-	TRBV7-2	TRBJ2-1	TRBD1	CASSRTGTYNEQFF	TGTGCCAGCAGCCGGACAGGGACCTACAATGAGCAGTTCTTC
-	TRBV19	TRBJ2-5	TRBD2	CASSMGGLAGALETQYF	TGTGCCAGTAGTATGGGAGGGCTAGCGGGAGCCCTAGAGACCCAGTACTTC
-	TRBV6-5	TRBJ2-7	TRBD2	CASTGTSASEQYF	TGTGCCAGCACCGGGACTAGCGCTTCCGAGCAGTACTTC
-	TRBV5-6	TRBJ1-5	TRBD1	CASSLGEGAQPQHF	TGTGCCAGCAGCCTTGGGGAGGGGGCTCAGCCCCAGCATTTT
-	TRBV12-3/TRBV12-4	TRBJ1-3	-	CASSQDSGNTIYF	TGTGCCAGCAGCCAGGACTCTGGAAACACCATATATTTT
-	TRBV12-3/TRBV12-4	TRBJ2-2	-	CASSDGELFF	TGTGCCAGCAGCGACGGGGAGCTGTTTTTT
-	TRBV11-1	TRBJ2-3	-	CASSSSPPDTQYF	TGTGCCAGCAGCTCAAGCCCCCCAGATACGCAGTATTTT
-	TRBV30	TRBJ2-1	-	CAWSLLGGNEQFF	TGTGCCTGGAGCCTACTAGGGGGCAATGAGCAGTTCTTC
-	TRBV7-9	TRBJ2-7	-	CASSLSSNEQYF	TGTGCCAGCAGCTTATCTAGTAATGAGCAGTACTTC
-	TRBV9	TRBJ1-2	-	CASSVAEQGAGYGYTF	TGTGCCAGCAGCGTAGCCGAACAAGGGGCAGGCTATGGCTACACCTTC
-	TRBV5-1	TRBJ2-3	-	CASSLQSGEPDTQYF	TGCGCCAGCAGCTTACAGAGTGGCGAGCCGGATACGCAGTATTTT
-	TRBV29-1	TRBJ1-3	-	CSVRGRGNTIYF	TGCAGCGTTAGGGGACGGGGAAACACCATATATTTT
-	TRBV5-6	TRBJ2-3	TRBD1	CASSFGFGQGATDTQYF	TGTGCCAGCAGCTTTGGATTTGGACAGGGGGCCACAGATACGCAGTATTTT
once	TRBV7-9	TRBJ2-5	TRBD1	CASSLATGVWTQYF	TGTGCCAGCAGCTTAGCGACAGGGGTCTGGACCCAGTACTTC